The clone carrying this T cell receptor (beta chain) has a count of ten or more. No antigen is known for it. The sorted libraries drew on 950,000 to 1,000,000 T cells that were CD4+ or CD8+. These data originate in a study of neurological immune-mediated disorders. Notes on the study in general: There were no CDR3 amino acid sequences shared by expanded clones across subjects, a result suggesting private repertoires in all groups.

Synthesis of cDNA used 5'RACE (with 10-nucleotide random UMIs). TCRdb re-analysed the 5' RACE reads in MiXCR, keeping a single row per CDR3 protein. This table has some 10,000 distinct CDR3 sequences, over 20% appearing once. The CDR3 spans 13 residues. Germline V gene lookup returns CDR1 MNHEY and CDR2 SMNVEV (reference sequence). V was shortened by 4 bases and J by 6 bases, with 12 bases between the two germline ends. The receptor's source is an older woman with HTLV-1-associated myelopathy (HAM/TSP). Material: CD8+ T cells from blood. The chain is built from TRBV27 and TRBJ2-5; TRBD1 or TRBD2 may be the D gene (5 bases each). CDR3 residues: CASSWGPNKTQYF. The CDR3, as DNA: TGTGCCAGCAGTTGGGGACCGAATAAGACCCAGTACTTC.